These 27 T cell receptor beta chains came from one sample sequenced in a study of T cells in Graves' hyperthyroidism and ophthalmopathy. The source material, RNA transcripts, was used to amplify TCR beta CDR3 regions. The HTBI primer set drove a first-round RT-PCR of the TCR CDR3. TCRdb re-derived calls from the multiplex PCR reads in MiXCR, one entry per CDR3 protein. The table lists approximately 370,000 distinct CDR3 sequences, about 17% of them singletons. Sequenced input: blood. These receptors were collected from a woman aged 25 to 39 with Graves' hyperthyroidism that later progressed to Graves' ophthalmopathy.

This clonotype was observed many times. The chain couples TRBV7-8 to TRBJ1-4; no clear D gene. The CDR3 spans 16 residues. CDR1 and CDR2 (germline): SGHVS, FQNEAQ. Trimming stripped 5 bases from V and 0 bases from J, with 13 bases between. CDR3 in amino acids: CASSDQRVATNEKLFF. The CDR3 region has the DNA TGTGCCAGCAGCGATCAACGGGTAGCAACTAATGAAAAACTGTTTTTT.

The sample holds a few counts of this clonotype. The chain joins TRBV7-9 to TRBJ2-4, with D perhaps matching TRBD1 (7 bases). V was pared by 5 bases and J by 8 bases, with 19 bases between. The CDR3 covers 15 residues. Germline V lookup: CDR1 SEHNR, CDR2 FQNEAQ (reference sequence). CDR3 nucleotides: TGTGCCAGCAGCGCACGACAGGGTTCGGGAGACATTCAGTACTTC. It yields the protein CASSARQGSGDIQYF.

This clonotype appeared many times. The rearrangement joins TRBV28 to TRBJ2-7; 10 bases are shared with TRBD2. The germline V gene encodes CDR1 MDHEN and CDR2 SYDVKM. CDR3 length: 16 residues. The J segment lost 0 bases and the V segment lost 4 bases, leaving 6 bases of the junction unmatched. CDR3 region: CASSSPSSGSSYEQYF. The CDR3 nucleotides read TGTGCCAGCAGTTCACCCTCTAGCGGGAGCTCCTACGAGCAGTACTTC. Based on the CDR3 plus reference TRBV28 and TRBJ2-7, the full variable domain is DVKVTQSSRYLVKRTGEKVFLECVQDMDHENMFWYRQDPGLGLRLIYFSYDVKMKEKGDIPEGYSVSREKKERFSLILESASTNQTSMYLCASSSPSSGSSYEQYFGPGTRLTVT.

This clonotype turned up a few times. The chain recombines TRBV27 with TRBJ1-1; TRBD1 agrees at 8 bases. Germline lookup yields CDR1 MNHEY and CDR2 SMNVEV (reference sequence). The CDR3 loop spans 13 amino acids. After removal of 8 bases from V and 10 bases from J, the junction contained 12 bases not matched to a gene. This CDR3 reads CASSDRVTSRAFF. The DNA for the CDR3 is TGTGCCAGCTCGGACAGGGTTACGTCTAGAGCTTTCTTT.

This clonotype showed up just a few times. The V call is TRBV7-9, the J call TRBJ2-3; possibly TRBD1 for D (5 bases). The CDR3 is 15 residues long. CDR1 and CDR2 (germline): SEHNR, FQNEAQ (reference sequence). The V and J ends lost 1 base and 3 bases respectively, with 11 bases between them. CDR3 region: CASSLGGHKTDTQYF. DNA of the CDR3: TGTGCCAGCAGCTTAGGTGGACACAAAACAGATACGCAGTATTTT.

This clonotype turned up a few times. V and J are TRBV6-1 and TRBJ2-2; D is unclear. V was trimmed by 5 bases and J by 2 bases, leaving 15 bases between them. This CDR3 contains 16 residues. CDR1 MNHNS and CDR2 SASEGT come from the germline V gene. The CDR3 sequence: CASSSLRLLNTGELFF. In DNA, the CDR3 is TGTGCCAGCAGTTCCCTGCGATTGTTAAACACCGGGGAGCTGTTTTTT.

Points on this clonotype: A much larger clone lies a single base off, so this may be a read error. The chain has TRBV3-1 and TRBJ2-1; D gene uncertain. The germline CDR1 and CDR2 sequences are LGHDT and YNNKEL (reference sequence). CDR3 size: 15 residues. CDR3 bases: TGTACCAGCAGCCAAGATCTTCGTAGGGTCAATGAGCAGTTCTTC. Residues: CTSSQDLRRVNEQFF.

This clonotype was counted many times. The gene calls are TRBV6-1 and TRBJ2-5; no definite D call. Between the trimmed V and J ends, which lost 3 bases and 5 bases, there was a span of 10 bases. The CDR3 covers 13 residues. CDR1 MNHNS and CDR2 SASEGT come from the germline V gene. This chain's CDR3 is CASSDGPGETQYF. The CDR3 nucleotides are TGTGCCAGCAGTGATGGCCCCGGGGAGACCCAGTACTTC.

The sample holds a few counts of this clonotype. J is TRBJ2-6 and V is TRBV7-9, with D uncertain. V lost 10 bases, J lost 0 bases, and 13 bases lay in between. This CDR3 contains 15 residues. Germline CDR1 reads SEHNR; CDR2 reads FQNEAQ (reference sequence). This CDR3 reads CATRARRSGANVLTF. The CDR3 nucleotides are TGTGCCACCCGGGCCCGTCGCTCTGGGGCCAACGTCCTGACTTTC. The full variable domain, in which reference TRBV7-9 and TRBJ2-6 provide the parts outside the CDR3, is DTGVSQNPRHKITKRGQNVTFRCDPISEHNRLYWYRQTLGQGPEFLTYFQNEAQLEKSRLLSDRFSAERPKGSFSTLEIQRTEQGDSAMYLCATRARRSGANVLTFGAGSRLTVL.

This clonotype was counted only a few times. The chain has TRBV15 and TRBJ2-7, with D tentatively TRBD2 (5 bases). Looked up from germline, CDR1 is LNHNV and CDR2 is YYDKDF (reference sequence). V was pared by 0 bases and J by 3 bases, with 9 bases between. This CDR3 comprises 14 residues. CDR3 amino acids: CATSRDLRGYEQYF. The CDR3 nucleotides read TGTGCCACCAGCAGAGATCTCCGGGGCTACGAGCAGTACTTC.

The J gene is TRBJ1-2, the V gene TRBV4-1; perhaps TRBD1 as D (6 bases). Trimming shortened V by 1 base and J by 0 bases, and 9 bases separated the two germline ends. The CDR3 length is 15 residues. From germline, CDR1 is MGHRA and CDR2 YSYEKL. The CDR3 here is CASSQGTASNYGYTF. DNA for the CDR3: TGCGCCAGCAGCCAAGGGACAGCCTCTAACTATGGCTACACCTTC.

This clonotype was seen many times. J is TRBJ2-7 and V is TRBV11-2; D is possibly TRBD1 (5 bases). Germline CDR1 is SGHAT and CDR2 is FQNNGV. The CDR3 runs 14 residues. Trimming took off 4 bases at V and 3 bases at J, with 13 bases between the two ends. The DNA for the CDR3 is TGTGCCAGCAGCTGGGCCTACAGGAGCTACGAGCAGTACTTC. The encoded protein is CASSWAYRSYEQYF.

The table lists this clonotype with a few counts. The gene calls are TRBV7-9 and TRBJ2-7; 7 nucleotides align to TRBD1. The CDR3 totals 16 residues. Germline-derived CDR1 and CDR2 are SEHNR and FQNEAQ (reference sequence). V trimming: 1 base; J trimming: 4 bases; junction bases outside the gene matches: 10. CDR3: CASSLEFTGESYEQYF. In DNA, the CDR3 is TGTGCCAGCAGCTTAGAGTTCACAGGGGAATCTTACGAGCAGTACTTC.

The rearrangement uses TRBV7-9 and TRBJ2-1; TRBD2 might be the D (5 bases). This CDR3 spans 15 amino acids. Trimming left V 2 bases short and J 7 bases short, with 15 bases between. The germline CDR1 and CDR2 sequences are SEHNR and FQNEAQ (reference sequence). In DNA form, the CDR3 reads TGTGCCAGCAGCTTAACTCCATCCGGGAAGAATGAGCAGTTCTTC. It codes for CASSLTPSGKNEQFF.

V and J are TRBV20-1 and TRBJ1-1; D perhaps matches TRBD1 (6 bases). In germline, CDR1 is DFQATT, CDR2 SNEGSKA (reference sequence). This CDR3 contains 14 residues. Trimming removed 3 bases at V and 3 bases at J, with 14 bases between. CDR3 residues: CSASVGGPDTEAFF. CDR3 sequence (DNA): TGCAGTGCTAGTGTCGGGGGGCCAGACACTGAAGCTTTCTTT.

This clonotype appeared many times. The chain carries TRBV19 and TRBJ1-1; no clear D. The germline V gene has CDR1 LNHDA and CDR2 SQIVND (reference sequence). The CDR3 sequence is 15 residues long. V dropped 3 bases and J dropped 0 bases, with 11 bases sitting between them. The DNA of the CDR3 is TGTGCCAGTAGTATTCCGCTAGGAATGAACACTGAAGCTTTCTTT. Translation: CASSIPLGMNTEAFF.

This clonotype was recorded at least ten times. The chain has TRBV19 and TRBJ2-1, with D maybe TRBD1 (5 bases). Trimming took off 3 bases at V and 4 bases at J, with 10 bases between the two ends. Germline-derived CDR1 and CDR2 are LNHDA and SQIVND (reference sequence). This CDR3 is built from 14 residues. This CDR3 reads CASSIRDSYNEQFF. The CDR3 DNA follows: TGTGCCAGTAGTATTCGTGACAGTTACAATGAGCAGTTCTTC.

This clonotype was found many times. The genes are TRBV11-2 and TRBJ2-7, with TRBD2 as a possible D gene (6 bases). Germline loops: CDR1 SGHAT, CDR2 FQNNGV. V was clipped by 7 bases and J by 6 bases, with 25 bases between them. The CDR3 has 16 residues. The CDR3 DNA is TGTGCCAGCACCCCGGTGACTAGGAGGGTTAAACGCGAGCAGTACTTC. Amino acids: CASTPVTRRVKREQYF.

The rearrangement links TRBV7-9 to TRBJ1-1; D ambiguous. The length of the CDR3 is 12 residues. V gave up 5 bases and J gave up 5 bases, with 9 bases separating them. CDR1 SEHNR and CDR2 FQNEAQ come from the germline V gene (reference sequence). This CDR3 reads CASSTLGTEAFF. As DNA, the CDR3 is TGTGCCAGCAGCACCCTGGGGACTGAAGCTTTCTTT. The entire variable domain, with the rest obtained from reference TRBV7-9 and TRBJ1-1, is as follows: DTGVSQNPRHKITKRGQNVTFRCDPISEHNRLYWYRQTLGQGPEFLTYFQNEAQLEKSRLLSDRFSAERPKGSFSTLEIQRTEQGDSAMYLCASSTLGTEAFFGQGTRLTVV.

This clonotype was detected many times. The chain carries TRBV20-1 and TRBJ2-7; a possible D gene is TRBD2 (6 bases). This CDR3 has 14 amino acids. V was trimmed by 3 bases and J by 3 bases, leaving 15 bases between them. Germline CDR1 and CDR2: DFQATT and SNEGSKA (reference sequence). The CDR3 nucleotides read TGCAGTGCTAGCTCTCTCGGGGGTGACTACGAGCAGTACTTC. It yields the protein CSASSLGGDYEQYF.

The DNA of the CDR3 is TGCGCCAGCAGTTTACGCGATCCACCCGGGACAAGTGCCAGATACGAGCAGTACTTC. It codes for CASSLRDPPGTSARYEQYF. The chain employs TRBV5-1 and TRBJ2-7; the D gene is possibly TRBD1 (6 bases). Germline V gene lookup returns CDR1 SGHRS and CDR2 YFSETQ. CDR3 length: 19 residues. V shed 5 bases and J shed 4 bases, with 31 bases lying between them.

This clonotype was counted many times. The chain has TRBV28 and TRBJ1-2; 7 bases map to TRBD1. The CDR3 spans 11 residues. Trimming cost V 10 bases and J 4 bases; bases outside gene matches: 3. Germline assignment: CDR1 MDHEN and CDR2 SYDVKM. This CDR3 is CATGGVYGYTF. The CDR3 DNA reads as TGTGCCACAGGGGGGGTCTATGGCTACACCTTC.

This clonotype was counted only a few times. With a much larger clone just one base away, this may be a read error. Here the CDR3 omits its conserved ending phenylalanine or tryptophan, so a read error is the likely source. The chain combines TRBV3-1 with TRBJ2-5; 9 bases line up with TRBD2. V dropped 0 bases and J dropped 2; count of bases not matched to a gene: 4. The CDR3 runs to 16 residues. CDR1 and CDR2 (germline): LGHDT, YNNKEL (reference sequence). The CDR3 DNA reads as TGTGCCAGCAGCCAAGATTCGCGGGAGGGTCAAGAGACCCAGTACTCC. Amino acids: CASSQDSREGQETQYS.

The V call is TRBV10-3, the J call TRBJ2-3; 10 bases agree with TRBD1. This CDR3 has 16 residues. With V trimmed by 4 bases and J by 4 bases, 8 bases remained unmatched. The germline V gene encodes CDR1 ENHRY and CDR2 SYGVKD. The CDR3 nucleotides read TGTGCCATCAGTGCTTACGGGACAGGGGTTGCAGATACGCAGTATTTT. Its translation is CAISAYGTGVADTQYF.

The gene calls are TRBV5-8 and TRBJ2-7; 10 nucleotides line up with TRBD1. Looked up from germline, CDR1 is SGHTS and CDR2 is YDEGEE. The V and J ends lost 6 bases and 5 bases, in that order; junction bases with no gene match: 14. CDR3 size: 16 residues. In DNA form, the CDR3 reads TGTGCCAGCATCGTAGGGGGACAGGGGATTCGGAACGAGCAGTACTTC. It yields the protein CASIVGGQGIRNEQYF.

This clonotype was found a few times. The chain has TRBV5-1 and TRBJ1-2, with TRBD1 matching over 9 bases. The junction had 6 bases not matched to a gene; V was cut back by 4 bases and J by 8 bases. Germline CDR1 reads SGHRS; CDR2 reads YFSETQ. This CDR3 has 13 amino acids. CDR3 amino acids: CASSRDRGGGYTF. The CDR3 bases are TGCGCCAGCAGCAGAGACAGGGGGGGCGGCTACACCTTC.

This clonotype was observed at least ten times. The V call is TRBV12-5, the J call TRBJ2-3; D possibly uses TRBD1 or TRBD2 (5 bases each). Deletions cut 0 bases from V and 0 bases from J, with 16 bases between. CDR3 length: 18 residues. CDR1 and CDR2 (germline): LGHNT, FRNRAP. The CDR3 here is CASGLVWGPKLSTDTQYF. In nucleotides, the CDR3 is TGTGCTAGTGGTTTGGTATGGGGACCGAAGCTAAGCACAGATACGCAGTATTTT. Full variable domain (remainder filled in from reference TRBV12-5 and TRBJ2-3): DARVTQTPRHKVTEMGQEVTMRCQPILGHNTVFWYRQTMMQGLELLAYFRNRAPLDDSGMPKDRFSAEMPDATLATLKIQPSEPRDSAVYFCASGLVWGPKLSTDTQYFGPGTRLTVL.